This TCR beta chain came from a study of shared clonotypes between healthy human individuals. This clone was seen many times. Measured with immunoSEQ multiplex PCR; TCRdb has only the in-frame clones, and not every one. This sample carries millions of clones, roughly 95% of them seen once, and the ten largest clones take under 0.15%. The sequence was collected from a man between 18 and 35 years old in good health. Sequencing was carried out using naive CD4+ T cells sorted from blood. Noted subset: CD45RA+ positively selected.

In DNA, the CDR3 is TGTGCCAGCAGCCACTGGCCTGAAGAAGAGACCCAGTACTTC. This translates into CASSHWPEEETQYF. The chain recombines TRBV7-3 with TRBJ2-5; D unclear. CDR1 and CDR2 (germline): SGHTA, FQGTGA. Between the trimmed V and J ends, which lost 5 bases and 3 bases, there was a span of 13 bases. The CDR3 runs 14 residues.